This passage covers 27 T cell receptor beta chains from one sample sequenced in a study of T cells in tuberculosis (dated by TCRdb to the late 2010s). PBMC were thawed, rested overnight, stained with GMM-loaded CD1B tetramer, a Live/Dead dye and anti-CD3, and then sorted on a FACS Aria II. The CD1B tetramers were loaded with C32 glucose monomycolate that had been purified from Rhodococcus equi. The library relied on the immunoSEQ multiplex PCR assay. TCRdb limited this immuneACCESS table to in-frame rearrangements with V and J called. A share of clones is missing; checked studies link under half to unresolved V genes, and the rest is unexplained. This sample has 50,000 or so clones in its table, and roughly 88% of those were observed once. 20% to 25% of the sample is taken by the ten largest. The specimen sequenced was CD1b-GMM tetramer-negative cells sorted from PBMCs. Read against the paper, the sample's cell subset or site label means: T cells not binding CD1B-GMM tetramer, sorted from same donor. The receptors shown here come from an adult woman with latent tuberculosis.

The chain uses TRBV29-1 and TRBJ1-1, with 9 bases that match TRBD1. V lost 6 bases to trimming and J lost 3 bases; unmatched junction nucleotides: 2. Germline V lookup: CDR1 SQVTM, CDR2 ANQGSEA. The CDR3 consists of 12 residues. In nucleotides, the CDR3 is TGCAGCGTGGGGACAGGGTACACTGAAGCTTTCTTT. This sequence encodes CSVGTGYTEAFF.

This chain uses TRBV10-3 with TRBJ2-5, with D tentatively TRBD1 (6 bases). Trimming removed 4 bases from V and 2 bases from J, with 8 bases in between. CDR3 length: 13 residues. Germline CDR1 and CDR2: ENHRY and SYGVKD. The CDR3 bases are TGTGCCATCAGTGGGGGGCAACAAGAGACCCAGTACTTC. This gives the protein CAISGGQQETQYF.

The V call is TRBV29-1, the J call TRBJ2-2; 12 bases are shared with TRBD1. The CDR3 is made up of 16 amino acids. V trimming: 4 bases; J trimming: 5 bases; junction bases outside the gene matches: 8. Germline V gives CDR1 SQVTM, CDR2 ANQGSEA. This CDR3 reads CSVGGQGAPRTGELFF. Here the CDR3 DNA reads TGCAGCGTTGGGGGACAGGGGGCGCCGAGGACCGGGGAGCTGTTTTTT.

This sequence joins TRBV7-8 and TRBJ1-4; unclear D gene. V was pared by 6 bases and J by 6 bases, with 11 bases between. This CDR3 contains 13 residues. Germline CDR1 and CDR2: SGHVS and FQNEAQ. The CDR3 region is CASRRAGDEKLFF. CDR3 in DNA: TGTGCCAGCAGACGGGCGGGCGATGAAAAACTGTTTTTT.

The chain's CDR3 is CALTGLAVYTDTQYF. DNA for the CDR3: TGTGCCCTTACAGGACTAGCGGTGTACACAGATACGCAGTATTTT. The rearrangement links TRBV30 to TRBJ2-3, with 10 bases fitting TRBD2. V lost 8 bases to trimming and J lost 2 bases; unmatched junction nucleotides: 10. This CDR3 has 15 amino acids. The germline gives CDR1 GTSNPN, CDR2 SVGIG (reference sequence).

The V gene is TRBV9, the J gene TRBJ2-7; 7 nucleotides match TRBD1. Germline values: CDR1 SGDLS, CDR2 YYNGEE. This CDR3 has 14 residues. The V gene end was trimmed by 4 bases and the J gene end by 2 bases; junction bases not matched to a gene: 6. CDR3 sequence: CASSMGTATYEQYF. The CDR3, as DNA: TGTGCCAGCAGCATGGGGACAGCGACCTACGAGCAGTACTTC.

This chain joins TRBV5-1 and TRBJ2-5; weak D call: TRBD2 (5 bases). This CDR3 comprises 15 residues. Trimming took off 0 bases at V and 5 bases at J, with 14 bases between the two ends. Germline V lookup: CDR1 SGHRS, CDR2 YFSETQ. CDR3 protein: CASSLASASGETQYF. The CDR3 bases are TGCGCCAGCAGCTTGGCCTCTGCCTCGGGGGAGACCCAGTACTTC.

This clone has only one observation. The J gene is TRBJ2-1, the V gene TRBV5-1, with TRBD2 identical over 9 bases. V lost 4 bases, J lost 9 bases, and 14 bases stayed unmatched. This CDR3 contains 16 residues. CDR1 is SGHRS, CDR2 YFSETQ, per germline. The CDR3 bases are TGCGCCAGCAGCGGGGTTGCGGGGGGGCGAGTTAGTGAGCAGTTCTTC. This sequence encodes CASSGVAGGRVSEQFF.

V usage is TRBV6-4 and J usage is TRBJ2-1, with 8 bases that match TRBD2. The CDR3 contains 16 residues. Trimming took 0 bases from V and 5 from J; bases not matched to a gene: 6. Germline V gene lookup returns CDR1 MRHNA and CDR2 SNTAGT. The CDR3: CASSDSETSDHNEQFF. The DNA for the CDR3 is TGTGCCAGCAGTGACTCAGAGACTAGCGACCACAATGAGCAGTTCTTC.

The genes are TRBV5-6 and TRBJ2-7; TRBD1 aligns across 9 bases. The CDR3 sequence is 13 residues long. The germline gives CDR1 SGHDT, CDR2 YYEEEE. With 5 bases clipped from V and 0 bases from J, the junction kept 0 bases outside the gene matches. The CDR3 DNA reads TGTGCCAGCAGGGACAGGGGCTCCTACGAGCAGTACTTC. Its translation is CASRDRGSYEQYF.

This clone was seen only once. The rearrangement joins TRBV5-4 to TRBJ1-6; TRBD1 agrees at 9 bases. Losses at the gene ends were 3 bases for V and 1 base for J; bases not matched to a gene: 5. This CDR3 has 17 amino acids. The germline gives CDR1 SGHNT, CDR2 YYREEE (reference sequence). The CDR3, as DNA: TGTGCCAGCAGCTCTACAGGGGGCACATCCTATAATTCACCCCTCCACTTT. It encodes CASSSTGGTSYNSPLHF.

The CDR3 loop is CASRGYSPGQRLYEQYF. The CDR3 DNA reads TGTGCCAGCAGGGGATACAGCCCGGGACAAAGACTCTACGAGCAGTACTTC. The chain has TRBV28 and TRBJ2-7; D might be TRBD1 (6 bases). Trimming left V 6 bases short and J 3 bases short, with 24 bases between. The CDR3 is made up of 17 amino acids. Germline CDR1 MDHEN, CDR2 SYDVKM.

In this sample, this clone turned up once. This chain joins TRBV6-1 and TRBJ2-7; D gene uncertain. This CDR3 comprises 13 residues. CDR1 and CDR2 from the germline V gene are MNHNS and SASEGT. Trimming pared 7 bases from V and 2 bases from J, leaving 12 bases between. The CDR3 nucleotides are TGTGCCAGCACTAGACCCCATACCTACGAGCAGTACTTC. Its translation is CASTRPHTYEQYF.

The V call is TRBV6-1, the J call TRBJ2-7; a possible D gene is TRBD1 (5 bases). There are 13 residues in the CDR3. V was shortened by 3 bases and J by 3 bases, with 9 bases between the two germline ends. The germline V gene encodes CDR1 MNHNS and CDR2 SASEGT. CDR3 sequence: CASSDLDSYEQYF. For the CDR3, the DNA is TGTGCCAGCAGTGATCTAGACAGCTACGAGCAGTACTTC.

The gene calls are TRBV7-2 and TRBJ1-2; D ambiguous. Deletions cut 1 base from V and 6 bases from J, with 18 bases between. CDR1 is SGHTA, CDR2 FQGNSA, per germline. The CDR3 spans 16 residues. Written as DNA, the CDR3 is TGTGCCAGCAGCTTAGGTTCAGGCTTACTCCCTAATGGCTACACCTTC. Residues: CASSLGSGLLPNGYTF.

The chain has TRBV7-9 and TRBJ2-7; 8 nucleotides align to TRBD1. J was trimmed by 7 bases and V by 1 base; bases with no gene match: 6. Germline CDR1 SEHNR, CDR2 FQNEAQ (reference sequence). The CDR3 has 14 residues. The CDR3 sequence is CASSLVQGAGEQYF. The CDR3 region has the DNA TGTGCCAGCAGCTTAGTGCAGGGGGCAGGGGAGCAGTACTTC.

V gene TRBV21-1 combines with J gene TRBJ1-1. TRBV21-1 is listed as a pseudogene. The CDR3 extends over 15 amino acids. The CDR3 coding sequence is TGTGCCAGCAGCAACCCCTTTCCGGGGAACACTGAAGCTTTCTTT. Amino acid sequence: CASSNPFPGNTEAFF.

The rearrangement links TRBV27 to TRBJ2-7, with D uncertain. CDR1 is MNHEY, CDR2 SMNVEV, per germline (reference sequence). Deletions cut 2 bases from V and 2 bases from J, with 10 bases between. This CDR3 is 14 amino acids long. CDR3: CASSLTRSTYEQYF. The CDR3 DNA is TGTGCCAGCAGTTTAACCCGAAGCACCTACGAGCAGTACTTC.

The chain carries TRBV11-2 and TRBJ2-1; 7 bases are a match to TRBD2. The length of the CDR3 is 15 residues. V shed 1 base and J 4 bases; nucleotides not matched to a gene: 4. CDR1 is SGHAT, CDR2 FQNNGV, per germline. The CDR3 is CASSLAPSGYNEQFF. Written as DNA, the CDR3 is TGTGCCAGCAGCTTAGCGCCTAGCGGTTACAATGAGCAGTTCTTC.

The V call is TRBV7-9, the J call TRBJ2-3; 7 bases map to TRBD1. V gave up 0 bases and J gave up 5 bases; unmatched junction bases: 5. The CDR3 has 15 amino acids. Germline V gene sequence: CDR1 SEHNR, CDR2 FQNEAQ (reference sequence). DNA of the CDR3: TGTGCCAGCAGCTTAGCGGGGACAGAGGGAGATACGCAGTATTTT. It specifies CASSLAGTEGDTQYF.

The chain is built from TRBV7-9 and TRBJ2-1, with TRBD1 matching 9 bases. From germline, CDR1 is SEHNR and CDR2 FQNEAQ (reference sequence). This CDR3 spans 15 amino acids. Trimming at V came to 5 bases and at J to 0 bases, leaving 2 bases not matched to a gene. CDR3 protein: CASSLGQGSYNEQFF. In DNA form, the CDR3 reads TGTGCCAGCAGCCTGGGACAGGGCTCCTACAATGAGCAGTTCTTC.

This sequence joins TRBV4-2 and TRBJ2-7, with 9 bases matching TRBD1. This CDR3 comprises 17 residues. V lost 3 bases, J lost 3 bases, and 12 bases stayed unmatched. Germline CDR1 and CDR2: LGHNA and YNFKEQ. CDR3 sequence: CASSHPGGRTGDYEQYF. CDR3 bases: TGTGCCAGCAGCCACCCCGGGGGCCGGACAGGGGACTACGAGCAGTACTTC.

The V call is TRBV6-6, the J call TRBJ1-1; maybe TRBD1 (5 bases). The germline gives CDR1 MNHNY, CDR2 SVGAGI (reference sequence). Trimming took off 5 bases at V and 3 bases at J, with 13 bases between the two ends. CDR3 length equals 14 residues. The DNA for the CDR3 is TGTGCCAGCAGTACCGGGGGTTGGGACACTGAAGCTTTCTTT. Its protein product is CASSTGGWDTEAFF.

V gene TRBV15 combines with J gene TRBJ1-2; tentative D call: TRBD1 (6 bases). CDR1 and CDR2 from the germline V gene are LNHNV and YYDKDF (reference sequence). The CDR3 has 15 amino acids. The ends were cut back, 6 bases at V and 10 bases at J, with 24 bases in the middle. CDR3 sequence reads: CATRATGTITEPYTF. The CDR3 nucleotides are TGTGCCACCAGAGCGACCGGGACAATAACTGAGCCCTACACCTTC.

Notes on this clone: Additional DNA sequences in this sample encode the identical CDR3. V gene TRBV2 combines with J gene TRBJ2-7, with 13 bases matching TRBD2. Germline values: CDR1 SNHLY, CDR2 FYNNEI. The CDR3 extends over 16 amino acids. The ends lost 7 bases at V and 0 bases at J; junction bases unmatched: 6. CDR3 coding DNA: TGTGCCAGCAAGTCACTAGCGGGGGGGCTCTCCTACGAGCAGTACTTC. Its protein product is CASKSLAGGLSYEQYF.

V is TRBV28 and J is TRBJ2-5; 9 nucleotides line up with TRBD1. The better agreement between TRBJ2-7 and the DNA end casts doubt on the J call. Germline CDR1 is MDHEN and CDR2 is SYDVKM. The CDR3 spans 14 residues. CDR3 nucleotides: TGTGCCAGCAGTTTGACAGGGGGGTCCTACGAGCAGTACTTC. It is translated as CASSLTGGSYEQYF.

This clone was seen a single time. This chain connects TRBV7-3 to TRBJ2-1; TRBD2 is a possible D gene (7 bases). The V gene lost 5 bases and the J gene lost 5 bases, with 16 bases spanning the gap. CDR1 is SGHTA and CDR2 is FQGTGA in the germline V gene. The CDR3 consists of 15 residues. The CDR3 reads CASSPSGGPNNEQFF. In nucleotides, the CDR3 is TGTGCCAGCAGCCCGTCCGGGGGGCCGAACAATGAGCAGTTCTTC.